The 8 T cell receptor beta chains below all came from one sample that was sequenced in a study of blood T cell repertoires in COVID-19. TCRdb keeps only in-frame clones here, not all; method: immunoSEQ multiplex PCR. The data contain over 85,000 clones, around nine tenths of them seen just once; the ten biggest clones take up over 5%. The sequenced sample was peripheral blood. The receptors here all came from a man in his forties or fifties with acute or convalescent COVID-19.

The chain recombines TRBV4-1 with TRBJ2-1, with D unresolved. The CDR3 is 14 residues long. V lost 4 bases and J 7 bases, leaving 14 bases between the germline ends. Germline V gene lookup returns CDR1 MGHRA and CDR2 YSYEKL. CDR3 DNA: TGCGCCAGCAGCCCACTGGTGGGCAGTAATGAGCAGTTCTTC. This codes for CASSPLVGSNEQFF.

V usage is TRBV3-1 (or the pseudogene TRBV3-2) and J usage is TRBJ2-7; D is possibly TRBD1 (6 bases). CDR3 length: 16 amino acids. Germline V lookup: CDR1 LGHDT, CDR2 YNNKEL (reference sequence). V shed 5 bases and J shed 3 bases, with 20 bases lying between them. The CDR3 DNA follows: TGTGCCAGCAGCGGATACTTCCTCGGACAGATCTACGAGCAGTACTTC. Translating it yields CASSGYFLGQIYEQYF.

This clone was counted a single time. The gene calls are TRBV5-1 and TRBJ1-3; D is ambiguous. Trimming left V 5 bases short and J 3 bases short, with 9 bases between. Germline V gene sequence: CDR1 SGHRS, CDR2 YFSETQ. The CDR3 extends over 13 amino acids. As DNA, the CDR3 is TGCGCCAGCAGTACTAATCGTGGAAACACCATATATTTT. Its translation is CASSTNRGNTIYF.

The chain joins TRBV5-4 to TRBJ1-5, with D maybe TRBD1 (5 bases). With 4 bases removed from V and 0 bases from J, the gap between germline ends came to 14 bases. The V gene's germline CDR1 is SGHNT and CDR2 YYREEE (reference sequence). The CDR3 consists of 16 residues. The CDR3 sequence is CASSKRIQVSNQPQHF. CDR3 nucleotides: TGTGCCAGCAGCAAACGAATACAGGTTAGCAATCAGCCCCAGCATTTT.

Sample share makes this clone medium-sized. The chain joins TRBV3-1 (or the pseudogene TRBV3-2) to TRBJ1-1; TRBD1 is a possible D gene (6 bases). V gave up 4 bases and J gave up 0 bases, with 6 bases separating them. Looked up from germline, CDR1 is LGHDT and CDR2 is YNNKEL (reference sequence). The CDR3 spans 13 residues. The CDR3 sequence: CASSRDMNTEAFF. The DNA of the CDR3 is TGTGCCAGCAGCCGGGACATGAACACTGAAGCTTTCTTT.

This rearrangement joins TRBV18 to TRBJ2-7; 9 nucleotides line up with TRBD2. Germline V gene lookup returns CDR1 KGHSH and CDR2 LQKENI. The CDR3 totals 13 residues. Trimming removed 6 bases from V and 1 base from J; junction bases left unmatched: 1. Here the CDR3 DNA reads TGTGCCAGCTCGGGACTAGCTTCCTACGAGCAGTACTTC. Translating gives CASSGLASYEQYF.

CDR3 sequence (DNA): TGTGCCAGCAGCCTAAACAGGGCCGGGGGCTACACCTTC. Amino acid sequence: CASSLNRAGGYTF. The V call is TRBV3-1 (or the pseudogene TRBV3-2), the J call TRBJ1-2; possibly TRBD1 for D (6 bases). Between the trimmed V and J ends, which lost 4 bases and 8 bases, there was a span of 14 bases. CDR1 is LGHDT and CDR2 is YNNKEL in the germline V gene (reference sequence). The CDR3 is made up of 13 amino acids.

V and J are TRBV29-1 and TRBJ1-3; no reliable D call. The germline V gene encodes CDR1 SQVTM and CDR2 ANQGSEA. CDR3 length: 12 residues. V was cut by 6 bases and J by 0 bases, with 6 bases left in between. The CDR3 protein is CSVTSSGNTIYF. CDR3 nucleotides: TGCAGCGTCACTTCCTCTGGAAACACCATATATTTT. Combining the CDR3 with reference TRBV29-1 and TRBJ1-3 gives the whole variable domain SAVISQKPSRDICQRGTSLTIQCQVDSQVTMMFWYRQQPGQSLTLIATANQGSEATYESGFVIDKFPISRPNLTFSTLTVSNMSPEDSSIYLCSVTSSGNTIYFGEGSWLTVV.